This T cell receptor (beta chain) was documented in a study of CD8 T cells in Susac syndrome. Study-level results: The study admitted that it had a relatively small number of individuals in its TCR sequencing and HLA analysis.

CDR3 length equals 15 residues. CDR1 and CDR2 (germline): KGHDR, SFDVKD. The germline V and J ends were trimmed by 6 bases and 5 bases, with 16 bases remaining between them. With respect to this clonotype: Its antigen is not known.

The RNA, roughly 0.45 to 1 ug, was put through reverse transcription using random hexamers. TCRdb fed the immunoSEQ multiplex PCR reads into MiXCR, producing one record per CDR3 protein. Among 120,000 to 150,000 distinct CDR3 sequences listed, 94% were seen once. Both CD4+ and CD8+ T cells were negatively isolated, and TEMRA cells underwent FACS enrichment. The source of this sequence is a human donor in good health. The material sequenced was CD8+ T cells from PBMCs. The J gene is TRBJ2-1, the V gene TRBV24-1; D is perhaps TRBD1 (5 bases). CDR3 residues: CATSPRAGPDNEQFF. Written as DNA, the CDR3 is TGTGCCACCAGTCCCCGGGCAGGGCCCGACAATGAGCAGTTCTTC.